This is a list of T cell receptor beta chains from one sample in a study of chemoradiotherapy in HPV16-positive cancers. Here immunoSEQ multiplex PCR was the method, and the copy in TCRdb shows in-frame clones only, minus some. The repertoire holds around 7,000 clones, with roughly 80% as singletons. Sequences were derived from tumor tissue, sampled from a patient who underwent chemoradiotherapy. These receptors came from a human donor with HPV-associated anogenital cancer. Each CDR3 is given with its conserved first and last residue. A D gene is named only where the DNA matches it firmly. Clone size appears in some rows only: once, few, many, or a class for an expanded clone.

abundance: -; j_gene: TRBJ2-7; d_gene: -; v_gene: TRBV7-9; CDR3aa: CASSSAGGNHEQYF; CDR3nt: TGTGCCAGCAGCAGCGCCGGTGGAAACCACGAGCAGTACTTC
abundance: -; j_gene: TRBJ1-2; d_gene: -; v_gene: TRBV7-2; CDR3aa: CASSLARRSTYGYTF; CDR3nt: TGTGCCAGCAGCTTAGCGCGGCGGAGTACCTATGGCTACACCTTC
abundance: -; j_gene: TRBJ1-3; d_gene: TRBD1; v_gene: TRBV5-1; CDR3aa: CASSFTGTGGRGNTIYF; CDR3nt: TGCGCCAGCAGCTTTACCGGGACAGGGGGCAGAGGAAACACCATATATTTT
abundance: -; j_gene: TRBJ1-1; d_gene: -; v_gene: TRBV5-4; CDR3aa: CASSFGLMNTEAFF; CDR3nt: TGTGCCAGCAGCTTCGGCCTGATGAACACTGAAGCTTTCTTT
abundance: -; j_gene: TRBJ1-5; d_gene: TRBD1; v_gene: TRBV30; CDR3aa: CAWSGGQGNQPQHF; CDR3nt: TGTGCCTGGAGTGGTGGACAGGGAAATCAGCCCCAGCATTTT
abundance: -; j_gene: TRBJ2-6; d_gene: -; v_gene: TRBV18; CDR3aa: CASSPESPGANVLTF; CDR3nt: TGTGCCAGCTCACCGGAGTCCCCCGGGGCCAACGTCCTGACTTTC
abundance: -; j_gene: TRBJ1-6; d_gene: -; v_gene: TRBV28; CDR3aa: CASSWVRSSYNSPLHF; CDR3nt: TGTGCCAGCAGTTGGGTCAGAAGCTCCTATAATTCACCCCTCCACTTT
abundance: -; j_gene: TRBJ2-7; d_gene: -; v_gene: TRBV29-1; CDR3aa: CSAEGQGPYEQYF; CDR3nt: TGCAGCGCCGAAGGGCAGGGTCCCTACGAGCAGTACTTC
abundance: -; j_gene: TRBJ2-5; d_gene: -; v_gene: TRBV5-4; CDR3aa: CASSLAQQETQYF; CDR3nt: TGTGCCAGCAGCTTGGCACAGCAAGAGACCCAGTACTTC
abundance: -; j_gene: TRBJ2-5; d_gene: TRBD2; v_gene: TRBV10-2; CDR3aa: CASSEPLAGRETQYF; CDR3nt: TGCGCCAGCAGTGAGCCCCTAGCGGGGAGAGAGACCCAGTACTTC
abundance: -; j_gene: TRBJ1-2; d_gene: TRBD1; v_gene: TRBV29-1; CDR3aa: CSARQGWDYGYTF; CDR3nt: TGCAGCGCCCGACAGGGGTGGGACTATGGCTACACCTTC
abundance: -; j_gene: TRBJ2-7; d_gene: -; v_gene: TRBV12-2; CDR3aa: CASRLLYEQYF; CDR3nt: TGTGCAAGTCGCTTATTGTACGAGCAGTACTTC
abundance: -; j_gene: TRBJ2-3; d_gene: TRBD1; v_gene: TRBV28; CDR3aa: CASSGTTGYTDTQYF; CDR3nt: TGTGCCAGCAGCGGAACGACAGGGTACACAGATACGCAGTATTTT
abundance: -; j_gene: TRBJ2-7; d_gene: -; v_gene: TRBV19; CDR3aa: CASSHRYEQYF; CDR3nt: TGTGCCAGTAGTCACAGATACGAGCAGTACTTC
abundance: -; j_gene: TRBJ2-5; d_gene: -; v_gene: TRBV2; CDR3aa: CASSPWPAGEVETQYF; CDR3nt: TGTGCCAGCAGTCCTTGGCCCGCAGGGGAGGTGGAGACCCAGTACTTC
abundance: -; j_gene: TRBJ1-1; d_gene: -; v_gene: TRBV13; CDR3aa: CASSLGSTGAFF; CDR3nt: TGTGCCAGCAGCTTGGGGTCAACGGGAGCTTTCTTT
abundance: -; j_gene: TRBJ1-4; d_gene: -; v_gene: TRBV25-1; CDR3aa: CASSEARGLVKLFF; CDR3nt: TGTGCCAGCAGTGAAGCACGGGGGCTCGTAAAACTGTTTTTT
abundance: -; j_gene: TRBJ1-4; d_gene: TRBD1; v_gene: TRBV25-1; CDR3aa: CASSGQGEKLFF; CDR3nt: TGTGCCAGCAGCGGACAGGGAGAAAAACTGTTTTTT
abundance: -; j_gene: TRBJ2-2; d_gene: TRBD2; v_gene: TRBV5-1; CDR3aa: CASSWEGSRVRGTGELFF; CDR3nt: TGCGCCAGCAGCTGGGAGGGCTCTCGAGTCCGGGGGACCGGGGAGCTGTTTTTT
abundance: -; j_gene: TRBJ1-1; d_gene: -; v_gene: TRBV29-1; CDR3aa: CSVEGGNTEAFF; CDR3nt: TGCAGCGTTGAAGGCGGGAACACTGAAGCTTTCTTT
abundance: -; j_gene: TRBJ2-1; d_gene: -; v_gene: TRBV14; CDR3aa: CASSPLKEGEQFF; CDR3nt: TGTGCCAGCAGCCCGCTCAAGGAAGGTGAGCAGTTCTTC
abundance: -; j_gene: TRBJ2-5; d_gene: TRBD2; v_gene: TRBV2; CDR3aa: CASTSRGGPQETQYF; CDR3nt: TGTGCCAGCACATCACGGGGGGGCCCTCAAGAGACCCAGTACTTC
abundance: -; j_gene: TRBJ2-1; d_gene: TRBD1; v_gene: TRBV5-1; CDR3aa: CASSPGTDYNEQFF; CDR3nt: TGCGCCAGCAGCCCCGGGACAGACTACAATGAGCAGTTCTTC
abundance: few; j_gene: TRBJ2-7; d_gene: -; v_gene: TRBV5-1; CDR3aa: CASSRDPAYEQYF; CDR3nt: TGCGCCAGTTCTCGGGACCCTGCCTACGAGCAGTACTTC
abundance: -; j_gene: TRBJ1-5; d_gene: -; v_gene: TRBV7-9; CDR3aa: CASSPGPGGQPQHF; CDR3nt: TGTGCCAGCAGCCCGGGCCCAGGTGGTCAGCCCCAGCATTTT
abundance: -; j_gene: TRBJ1-6; d_gene: TRBD1; v_gene: TRBV30; CDR3aa: CASSGTGYSPLHF; CDR3nt: TGTGCCTCTTCCGGGACAGGGTATTCACCCCTCCACTTT
abundance: -; j_gene: TRBJ2-5; d_gene: TRBD1; v_gene: TRBV4-3; CDR3aa: CASSQVQGALTETQYF; CDR3nt: TGCGCCAGCAGCCAAGTACAGGGGGCGCTTACGGAGACCCAGTACTTC
abundance: few; j_gene: TRBJ1-2; d_gene: -; v_gene: TRBV5-1; CDR3aa: CASSPQGSNYGYTF; CDR3nt: TGCGCCAGCAGCCCCCAGGGGTCCAACTATGGCTACACCTTC
abundance: -; j_gene: TRBJ1-3; d_gene: -; v_gene: TRBV23-1; CDR3aa: CASSQSATTGNTIYF; CDR3nt: TGCGCCAGCAGTCAATCTGCAACTACTGGAAACACCATATATTTT
abundance: -; j_gene: TRBJ2-3; d_gene: -; v_gene: TRBV5-6; CDR3aa: CASSLSRYITDTQYF; CDR3nt: TGTGCCAGCAGCTTGAGTAGGTACATCACAGATACGCAGTATTTT
abundance: -; j_gene: TRBJ1-2; d_gene: TRBD1; v_gene: TRBV27; CDR3aa: CASSLMGQANYGYTF; CDR3nt: TGTGCCAGCAGTTTAATGGGACAGGCGAACTATGGCTACACCTTC
abundance: -; j_gene: TRBJ2-2; d_gene: -; v_gene: TRBV6-5; CDR3aa: CASSRTVNTGELFF; CDR3nt: TGTGCCAGCAGTCGGACCGTAAACACCGGGGAGCTGTTTTTT
abundance: -; j_gene: TRBJ1-1; d_gene: -; v_gene: TRBV6-5; CDR3aa: CASSSTTRTEAFF; CDR3nt: TGTGCCAGCAGTTCCACAACTAGGACTGAAGCTTTCTTT
abundance: -; j_gene: TRBJ1-1; d_gene: -; v_gene: TRBV10-3; CDR3aa: CAISYRDSEAFF; CDR3nt: TGTGCCATCAGCTACAGGGATAGTGAAGCTTTCTTT
abundance: once; j_gene: TRBJ1-4; d_gene: -; v_gene: TRBV6-6; CDR3aa: CASKGGAGEKLFF; CDR3nt: TGTGCCAGCAAGGGAGGCGCCGGGGAAAAACTGTTTTTT
abundance: few; j_gene: TRBJ2-2; d_gene: -; v_gene: TRBV5-1; CDR3aa: CASSTTGWGAGELFF; CDR3nt: TGCGCCAGCAGCACTACAGGGTGGGGCGCCGGGGAGCTGTTTTTT
abundance: -; j_gene: TRBJ2-1; d_gene: -; v_gene: TRBV19; CDR3aa: CASSKARIQGRNEQFF; CDR3nt: TGTGCCAGTAGTAAGGCCCGAATTCAGGGTCGGAATGAGCAGTTCTTC
abundance: -; j_gene: TRBJ1-5; d_gene: TRBD1; v_gene: TRBV9; CDR3aa: CASSAGQGQNQPQHF; CDR3nt: TGTGCCAGCAGCGCAGGACAGGGGCAAAATCAGCCCCAGCATTTT
abundance: -; j_gene: TRBJ1-4; d_gene: TRBD1; v_gene: TRBV5-5; CDR3aa: CASSLDQGAYEKLFF; CDR3nt: TGTGCCAGCAGCTTGGATCAGGGGGCCTACGAAAAACTGTTTTTT